This record concerns one T cell receptor (beta chain) sequence. Its antigen is still unknown. Collection of a roughly 2.3 ml blood sample took place per donor. Per germline, CDR1 SGHRS and CDR2 YFSETQ. The CDR3 is 12 residues long. Following a re-call of the 5' RACE reads, TCRdb has one entry per CDR3 protein and lacks DNA. This sample lists fewer than 200,000 distinct CDR3 sequences; its ten largest clones have under 3.5%. The data were obtained in a study of monozygotic twins with inflammatory bowel disease. Overall study results and limits: IBD patients displayed reduced TCRbeta diversity (inverse Simpson) when set against healthy co-twins.

This chain connects TRBV5-1 to TRBJ2-7. The source of this sequence is a human donor with ulcerative colitis or Crohn's disease, or a healthy co-twin of an affected twin (not recorded which). The sample comprised blood. The CDR3 sequence is CASSLVGNEQYF. The entire variable domain, with the rest obtained from reference TRBV5-1 and TRBJ2-7, is as follows: KAGVTQTPRYLIKTRGQQVTLSCSPISGHRSVSWYQQTPGQGLQFLFEYFSETQRNKGNFPGRFSGRQFSNSRSEMNVSTLELGDSALYLCASSLVGNEQYFGPGTRLTVT.